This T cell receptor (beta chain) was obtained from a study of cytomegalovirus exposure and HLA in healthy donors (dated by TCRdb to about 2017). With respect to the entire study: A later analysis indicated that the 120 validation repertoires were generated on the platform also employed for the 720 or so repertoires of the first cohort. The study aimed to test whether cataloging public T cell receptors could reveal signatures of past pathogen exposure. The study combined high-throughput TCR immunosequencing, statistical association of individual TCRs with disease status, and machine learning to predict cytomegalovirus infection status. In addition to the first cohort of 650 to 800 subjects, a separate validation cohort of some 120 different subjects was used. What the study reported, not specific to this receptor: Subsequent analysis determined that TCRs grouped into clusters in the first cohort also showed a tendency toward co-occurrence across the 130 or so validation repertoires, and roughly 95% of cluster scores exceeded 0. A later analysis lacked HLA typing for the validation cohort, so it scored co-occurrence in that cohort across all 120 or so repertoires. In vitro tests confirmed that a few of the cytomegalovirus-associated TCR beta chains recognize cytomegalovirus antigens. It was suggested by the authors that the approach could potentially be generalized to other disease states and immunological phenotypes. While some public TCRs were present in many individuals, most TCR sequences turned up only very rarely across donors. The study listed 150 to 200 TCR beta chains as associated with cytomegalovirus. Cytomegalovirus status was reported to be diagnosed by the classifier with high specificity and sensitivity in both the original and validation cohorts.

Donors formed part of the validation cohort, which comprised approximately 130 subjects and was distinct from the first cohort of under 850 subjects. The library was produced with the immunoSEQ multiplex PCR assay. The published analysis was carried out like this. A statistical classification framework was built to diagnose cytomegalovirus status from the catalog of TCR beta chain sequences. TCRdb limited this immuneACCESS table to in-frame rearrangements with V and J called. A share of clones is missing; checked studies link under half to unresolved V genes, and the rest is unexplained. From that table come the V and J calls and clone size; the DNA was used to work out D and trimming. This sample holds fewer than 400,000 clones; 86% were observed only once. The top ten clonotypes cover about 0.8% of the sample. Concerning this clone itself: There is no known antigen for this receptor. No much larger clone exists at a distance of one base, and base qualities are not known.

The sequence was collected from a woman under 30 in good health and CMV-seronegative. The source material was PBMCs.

CDR3 region: CASSGTSGDKYEQYF. The nucleotide sequence is TGTGCCAGCAGTGGGACCTCAGGGGATAAGTACGAGCAGTACTTC. This chain is built from TRBV2 and TRBJ2-7; the D gene is perhaps TRBD1, on 6 matching bases. The germline V gene sets CDR1 to SNHLY and CDR2 to FYNNEI. Including cysteine and phenylalanine, the CDR3 has 15 amino acids. Here the CDR3 DNA is all that survives: 45 bases in frame from base 1. The junction carries 17 bases between V and J, which are trimmed by 4 bases and 4 bases respectively.